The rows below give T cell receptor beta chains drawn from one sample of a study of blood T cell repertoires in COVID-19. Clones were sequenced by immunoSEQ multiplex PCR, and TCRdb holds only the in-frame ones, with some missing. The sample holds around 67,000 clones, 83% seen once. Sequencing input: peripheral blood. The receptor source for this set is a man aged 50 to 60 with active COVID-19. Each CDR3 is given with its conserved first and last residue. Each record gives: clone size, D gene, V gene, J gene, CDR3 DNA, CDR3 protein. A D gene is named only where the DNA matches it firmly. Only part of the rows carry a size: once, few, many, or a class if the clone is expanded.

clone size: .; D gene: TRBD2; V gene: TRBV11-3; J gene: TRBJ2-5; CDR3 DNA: TGTGCCAGCAGCTCTAAGGCGGGGGGGCAGGAGACCCAGTACTTC; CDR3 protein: CASSSKAGGQETQYF
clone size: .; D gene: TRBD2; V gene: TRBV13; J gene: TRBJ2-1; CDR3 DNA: TGTGCCAGCAGGGAGACTAGCGGGGGATACAATGAGCAGTTCTTC; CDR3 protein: CASRETSGGYNEQFF
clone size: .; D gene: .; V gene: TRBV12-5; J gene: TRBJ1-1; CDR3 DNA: TGTGCTAGTGGTTTCCGCAGGCATAAGAACATGATCGGCACTGAAGCTTTCTTT; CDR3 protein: CASGFRRHKNMIGTEAFF
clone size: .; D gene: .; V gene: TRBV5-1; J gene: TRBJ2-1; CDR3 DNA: TGCGCCAGCAGCTTGGGGTCCCCCGGCAATGAGCAGTTCTTC; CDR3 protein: CASSLGSPGNEQFF
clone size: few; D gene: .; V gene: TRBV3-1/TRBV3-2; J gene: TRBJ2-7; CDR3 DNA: TGTGCCAGCAGCCAAGGTCACGGCTACGAGCAGTACTTC; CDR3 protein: CASSQGHGYEQYF
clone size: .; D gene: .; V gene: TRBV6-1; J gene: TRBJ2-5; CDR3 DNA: TGTGCCAGCAGTGAATTAGGGGTACAGGAGACCCAGTACTTC; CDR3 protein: CASSELGVQETQYF
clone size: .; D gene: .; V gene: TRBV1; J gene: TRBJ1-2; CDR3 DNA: TGCACCAGCAGCCAAGATAAAGGCCGGCGGAACTATGGCTACACCTTC; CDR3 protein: CTSSQDKGRRNYGYTF
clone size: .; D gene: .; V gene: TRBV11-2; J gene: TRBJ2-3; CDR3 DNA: TGTGCCAGCAGCCCCTCACGGGTCACAGATACGCAGTATTTT; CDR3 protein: CASSPSRVTDTQYF
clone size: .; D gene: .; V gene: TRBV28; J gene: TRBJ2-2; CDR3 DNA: TGTGCCAGCAGTCCCAGACAACCTACCGGGGAGCTGTTTTTT; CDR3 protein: CASSPRQPTGELFF
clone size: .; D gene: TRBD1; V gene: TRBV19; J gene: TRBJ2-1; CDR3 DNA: TGTGCCAGTAGTATAGGGACAGGCCTATCCTACAATGAGCAGTTCTTC; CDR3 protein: CASSIGTGLSYNEQFF
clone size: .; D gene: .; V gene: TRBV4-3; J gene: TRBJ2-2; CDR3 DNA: TGCGCCAGCAGCCAAGATTTCGGGGGTATGAACACCGGGGAGCTGTTTTTT; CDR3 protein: CASSQDFGGMNTGELFF
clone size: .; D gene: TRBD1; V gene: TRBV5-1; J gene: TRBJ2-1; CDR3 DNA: TGCGCCAGCAGCTTGGGACAGGGCCAAATTGAGCAGTTCTTC; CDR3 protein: CASSLGQGQIEQFF
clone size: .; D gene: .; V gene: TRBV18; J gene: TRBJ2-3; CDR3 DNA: TGTGCCAGCCGCGGGACTCCCGCCTCCATCTATTTT; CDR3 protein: CASRGTPASIYF
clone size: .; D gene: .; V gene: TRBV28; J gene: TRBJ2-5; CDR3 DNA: TGTGCCAGCAGCAGGGCGCGGTCCCAGGAGACCCAGTACTTC; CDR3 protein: CASSRARSQETQYF
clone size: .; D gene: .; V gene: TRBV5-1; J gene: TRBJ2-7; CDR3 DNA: TGCGCCAGCAGATGGAGCAGGGAATTGGGGGAGCAGTACTTC; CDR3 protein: CASRWSRELGEQYF
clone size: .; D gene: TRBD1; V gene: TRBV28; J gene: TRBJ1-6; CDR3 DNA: TGTGCCAGCAGCGGGACAGGGTATTCACCCCTCCACTTT; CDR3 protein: CASSGTGYSPLHF
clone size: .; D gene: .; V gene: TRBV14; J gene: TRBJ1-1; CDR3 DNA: TGTGCCAGCAGCCAAGTATTCACTGAAGCTTTCTTT; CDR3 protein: CASSQVFTEAFF
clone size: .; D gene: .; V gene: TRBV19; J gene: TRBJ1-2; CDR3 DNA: TGTGCCAGTACCTTTACAGGACCCTATGGCTACACCTTC; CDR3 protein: CASTFTGPYGYTF
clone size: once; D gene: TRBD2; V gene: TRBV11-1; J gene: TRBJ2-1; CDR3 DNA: TGTGCCAGCAGCTTATCGGCCGGGAGGCAATACAATGAGCAGTTCTTC; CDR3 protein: CASSLSAGRQYNEQFF
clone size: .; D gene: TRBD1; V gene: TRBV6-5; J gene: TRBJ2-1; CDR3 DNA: TGTGCCAGCAGTAAGGGGACAGACAATGAGCAGTTCTTC; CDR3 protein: CASSKGTDNEQFF
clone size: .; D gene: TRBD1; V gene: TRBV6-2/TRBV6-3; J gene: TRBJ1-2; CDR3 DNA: TGTGCCAGCAGCCGGACAGGCATCTATGGCTACACCTTC; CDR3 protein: CASSRTGIYGYTF
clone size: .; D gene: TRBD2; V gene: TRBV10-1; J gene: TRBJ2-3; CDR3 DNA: TGCGCCAGCTCGACTAGCGGTGACACAGATACGCAGTATTTT; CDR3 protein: CASSTSGDTDTQYF
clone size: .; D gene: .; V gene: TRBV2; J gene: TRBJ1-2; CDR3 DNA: TGTGCCAGCAACCGGCGGGGGGAGGGTGGCTACACCTTC; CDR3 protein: CASNRRGEGGYTF
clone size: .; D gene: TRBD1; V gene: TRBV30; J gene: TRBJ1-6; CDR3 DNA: TGTGCCTGGAGTAAGACAGGGGGCCGGTATAATTCACCCCTCCACTTT; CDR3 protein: CAWSKTGGRYNSPLHF
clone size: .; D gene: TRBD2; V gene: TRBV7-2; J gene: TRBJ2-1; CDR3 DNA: TGTGCCAGCAGCTTAGAAGGAACTAGCGGGAGGGCCCGGTTCTTC; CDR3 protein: CASSLEGTSGRARFF
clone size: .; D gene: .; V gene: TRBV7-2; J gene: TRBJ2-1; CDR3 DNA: TGTGCCAGCAATCTGAGGGGGGGACCTTACAATGAGCAGTTCTTC; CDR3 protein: CASNLRGGPYNEQFF
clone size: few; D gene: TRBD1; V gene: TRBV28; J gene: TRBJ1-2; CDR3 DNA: TGTGCCAGCAGTTTTGAACCGGGACAGGGGGTCGGCTACACCTTC; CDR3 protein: CASSFEPGQGVGYTF
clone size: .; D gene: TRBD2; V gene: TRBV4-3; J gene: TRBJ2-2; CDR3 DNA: TGCGCCAGCAGCCACTCAGTACTAGCGGGAGCGGCCGGCACCGGGGAGCTGTTTTTT; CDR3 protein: CASSHSVLAGAAGTGELFF
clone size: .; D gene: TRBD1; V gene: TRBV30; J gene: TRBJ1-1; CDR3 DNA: TGTGCCTACGACAGGGGGGGCATGAACACTGAAGCTTTCTTT; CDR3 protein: CAYDRGGMNTEAFF
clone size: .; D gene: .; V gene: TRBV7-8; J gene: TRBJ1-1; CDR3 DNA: TGTGCCAGCAGCTCTATTACCCCATTGGTCCCTGAAGCTTTCTTT; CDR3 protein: CASSSITPLVPEAFF
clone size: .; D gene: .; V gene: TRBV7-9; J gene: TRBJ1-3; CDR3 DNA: TGTGCCAGCAGCTTAGCGCAGAACGCCGGAAACACCATATATTTT; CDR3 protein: CASSLAQNAGNTIYF
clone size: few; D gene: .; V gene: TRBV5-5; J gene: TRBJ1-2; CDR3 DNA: TGTGCCAGCAGCTTGGACAGGCGGTATGGCTACACCTTC; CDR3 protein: CASSLDRRYGYTF
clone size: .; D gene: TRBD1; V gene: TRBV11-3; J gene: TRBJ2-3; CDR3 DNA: TGTGCCAGCAGCCTGCGACAGGGGGCAGATACGCAGTATTTT; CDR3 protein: CASSLRQGADTQYF
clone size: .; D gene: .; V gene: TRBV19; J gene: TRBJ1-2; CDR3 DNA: TGTGCCAGTAGGGTGGTTGGTCAGCTGGGCGGCTACACCTTC; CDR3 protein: CASRVVGQLGGYTF
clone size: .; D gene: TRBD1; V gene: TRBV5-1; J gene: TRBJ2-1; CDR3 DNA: TGCGCCAGCAGCCCGGGACAGGGGGGAGGTGAGCAGTTCTTC; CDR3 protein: CASSPGQGGGEQFF
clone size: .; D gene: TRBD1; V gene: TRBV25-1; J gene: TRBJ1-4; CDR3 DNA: TGTGCCAGCAGTGATGCCGGGACAGGGCTTAGGGAACTGTTTTTT; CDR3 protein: CASSDAGTGLRELFF
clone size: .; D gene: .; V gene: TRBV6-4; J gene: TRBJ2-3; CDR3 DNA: TGTGCCAGCAGCGACGGGCTTTTAGATACGCAGTATTTT; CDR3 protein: CASSDGLLDTQYF
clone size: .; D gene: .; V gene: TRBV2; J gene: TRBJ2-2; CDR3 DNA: TGTGCCAGCAGTGAAGCGGAGACCGGGGAGCTGTTTTTT; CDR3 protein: CASSEAETGELFF
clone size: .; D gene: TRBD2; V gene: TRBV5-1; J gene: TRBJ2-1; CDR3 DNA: TGCGCCAGCAGCTTCGGGACTAGCGGAGGCAGAGGGTTCTTC; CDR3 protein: CASSFGTSGGRGFF
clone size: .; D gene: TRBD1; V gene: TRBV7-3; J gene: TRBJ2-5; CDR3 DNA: TGTGCCAGCAGCTTATCCCGGGACAGGGGGCGCAGTCAAGAGACCCAGTACTTC; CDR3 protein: CASSLSRDRGRSQETQYF
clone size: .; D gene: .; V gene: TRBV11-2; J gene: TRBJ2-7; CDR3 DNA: TGTGCCAGCAGCTTAGACCAACGCCGACTCTCCTACGAGCAGTACTTC; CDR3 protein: CASSLDQRRLSYEQYF
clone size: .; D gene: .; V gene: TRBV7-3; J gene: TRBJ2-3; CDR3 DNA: TGTGCCAGCAGCTTAAGGGCGGGACGGGCAGATACGCAGTATTTT; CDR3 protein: CASSLRAGRADTQYF
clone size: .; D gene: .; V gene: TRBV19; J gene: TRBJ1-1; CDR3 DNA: TGTGCCAGTAGTATTTTCTTCAGTGGGAACACTGAAGCTTTCTTT; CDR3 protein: CASSIFFSGNTEAFF
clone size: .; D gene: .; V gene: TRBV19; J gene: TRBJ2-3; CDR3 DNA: TGTGCCAGTAGTATAGCGCCAAGCGAAGATACGCAGTATTTT; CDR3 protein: CASSIAPSEDTQYF
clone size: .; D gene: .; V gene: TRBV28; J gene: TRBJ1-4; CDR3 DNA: TGTGCCAGCAGTTTGGGACATCTTAATGAAAAACTGTTTTTT; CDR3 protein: CASSLGHLNEKLFF
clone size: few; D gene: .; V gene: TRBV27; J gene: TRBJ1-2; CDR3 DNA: TGTGCCAGCAGTCCTTGGCCCCCCGGCGGCTATGGCTACACCTTC; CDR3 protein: CASSPWPPGGYGYTF
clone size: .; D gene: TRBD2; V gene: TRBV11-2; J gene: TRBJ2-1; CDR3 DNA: TGTGCCAGCAGCCCGTCCCTAGCGGGGGCTTACAATGAGCAGTTCTTC; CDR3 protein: CASSPSLAGAYNEQFF
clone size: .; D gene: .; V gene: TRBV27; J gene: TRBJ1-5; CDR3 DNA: TGTGCCAGCAGTCCCACATCGAGGGAACGTAGCAATCAGCCCCAGCATTTT; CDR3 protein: CASSPTSRERSNQPQHF
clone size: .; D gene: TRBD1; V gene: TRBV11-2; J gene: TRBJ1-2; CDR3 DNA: TGTGCCAGCAGCTTAGGACAGGGGCCTACCTATGGCTACACCTTC; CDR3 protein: CASSLGQGPTYGYTF
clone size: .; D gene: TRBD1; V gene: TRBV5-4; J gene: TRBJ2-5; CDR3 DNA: TGTGCCAGCAGCTTAGGCGGGACAGGGGACGAGACCCAGTACTTC; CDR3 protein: CASSLGGTGDETQYF